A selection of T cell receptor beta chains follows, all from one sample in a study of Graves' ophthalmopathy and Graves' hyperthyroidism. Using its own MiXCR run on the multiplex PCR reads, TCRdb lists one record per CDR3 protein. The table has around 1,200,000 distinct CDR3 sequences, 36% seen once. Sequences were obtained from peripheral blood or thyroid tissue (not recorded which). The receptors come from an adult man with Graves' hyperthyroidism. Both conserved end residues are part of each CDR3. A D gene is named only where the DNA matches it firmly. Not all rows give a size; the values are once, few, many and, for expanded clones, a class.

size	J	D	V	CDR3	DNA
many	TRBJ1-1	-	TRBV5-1	CASSLNAGRNTEAFF	TGCGCCAGCAGCTTGAACGCGGGACGGAACACTGAAGCTTTCTTT
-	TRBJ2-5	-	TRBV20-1	CSALDVQGGDQETQYF	TGCAGTGCACTAGATGTCCAGGGGGGAGACCAAGAGACCCAGTACTTC
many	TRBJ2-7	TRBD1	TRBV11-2	CASSFRQGMDEQYF	TGTGCCAGCAGCTTCCGACAGGGGATGGACGAGCAGTACTTC
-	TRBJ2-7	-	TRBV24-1	CATSESGQNSYEQYF	TGTGCCACCAGTGAATCAGGACAGAACTCCTACGAGCAGTACTTC
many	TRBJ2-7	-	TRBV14	CASSQDWAASYEQYF	TGTGCCAGCAGCCAAGATTGGGCGGCCTCCTACGAGCAGTACTTC
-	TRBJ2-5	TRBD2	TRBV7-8	CASSLGQGGIETQYF	TGTGCCAGCAGCTTAGGGCAGGGAGGGATAGAGACCCAGTACTTC
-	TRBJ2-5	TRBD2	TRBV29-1	CSVVGGGAEETQYF	TGCAGCGTTGTAGGCGGGGGAGCCGAAGAGACCCAGTACTTC
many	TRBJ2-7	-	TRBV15	CATSRGAEYEQYF	TGTGCCACCAGCAGAGGTGCTGAATACGAGCAGTACTTC
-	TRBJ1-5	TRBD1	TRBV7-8	CASGFGTGAYQPQHF	TGTGCCAGCGGATTTGGGACAGGGGCATATCAGCCCCAGCATTTT
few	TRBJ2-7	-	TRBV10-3	CASSPEIWEQYF	TGTGCCAGCAGCCCCGAGATCTGGGAGCAGTACTTC
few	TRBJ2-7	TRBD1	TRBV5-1	CASSQTGKTSEQYF	TGCGCCAGCAGCCAGACAGGGAAGACGAGCGAGCAGTACTTC
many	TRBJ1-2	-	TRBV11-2	CASSLDLGNGYTF	TGTGCCAGCAGCTTAGATCTAGGAAATGGCTACACCTTC
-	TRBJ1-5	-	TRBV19	CASRQGLYSNQPQHF	TGTGCCAGTAGACAGGGACTGTATAGCAATCAGCCCCAGCATTTT
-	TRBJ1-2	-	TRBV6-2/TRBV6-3	CASSPDRLGYGYTF	TGTGCCAGCAGTCCCGACCGCCTCGGATATGGCTACACCTTC
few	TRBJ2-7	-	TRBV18	CASSPPSLQAEQYF	TGTGCCAGCTCACCACCCAGTCTACAGGCCGAGCAGTACTTC
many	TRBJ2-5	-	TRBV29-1	CSLPAREARRETQYF	TGCAGCCTCCCCGCGAGGGAAGCCCGCCGGGAGACCCAGTACTTC
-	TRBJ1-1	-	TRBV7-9	CASSLRGAGGAFF	TGTGCCAGCAGCTTGAGGGGGGCAGGAGGAGCTTTCTTT
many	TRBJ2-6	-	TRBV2	CASSEGLGANVLTF	TGTGCCAGCAGTGAAGGGTTGGGGGCCAACGTCCTGACTTTC
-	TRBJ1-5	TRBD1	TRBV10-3	CAISDGTGGSQHF	TGTGCCATCAGTGACGGGACAGGGGGTTCTCAGCATTTT
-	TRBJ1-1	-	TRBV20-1	CSARRIGAEAFF	TGCAGTGCTAGGAGGATCGGGGCTGAAGCTTTCTTT
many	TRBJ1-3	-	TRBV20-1	CSARDVGTYNTIYF	TGCAGTGCTAGAGACGTAGGGACTTACAACACCATATATTTT
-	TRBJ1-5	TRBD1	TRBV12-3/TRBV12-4	CASRDRDDQPQHF	TGTGCCAGCAGAGACAGGGACGATCAGCCCCAGCATTTT
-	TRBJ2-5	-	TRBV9	CASRGLTDTQYF	TGTGCCAGCAGAGGCCTCACAGATACGCAGTACTTC
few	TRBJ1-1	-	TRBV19	CASSIRGGSTEAFF	TGTGCCAGTAGTATTCGGGGGGGGAGCACTGAAGCTTTCTTT
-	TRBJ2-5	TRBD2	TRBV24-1	CATSEGLAGGQETQYF	TGTGCCACCAGTGAGGGACTAGCGGGGGGTCAAGAGACCCAGTACTTC
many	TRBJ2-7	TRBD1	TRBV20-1	CSAPDRGRLEQYF	TGCAGTGCCCCGGACAGGGGGCGCCTCGAGCAGTACTTC
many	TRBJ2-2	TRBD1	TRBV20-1	CSARGQGETGELFF	TGCAGTGCTAGGGGACAGGGCGAAACCGGGGAGCTGTTTTTT
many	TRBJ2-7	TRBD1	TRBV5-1	CASSAGQGEYEQYF	TGCGCCAGCAGCGCGGGACAGGGAGAATACGAGCAGTACTTC
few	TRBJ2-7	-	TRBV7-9	CASSQEAPSASSYEQYF	TGCGCCAGCAGCCAAGAGGCCCCTAGCGCCAGCTCCTACGAGCAGTACTTC
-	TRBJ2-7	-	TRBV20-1	CSAPQMSVFADEQYF	TGCAGTGCCCCCCAAATGAGTGTATTCGCCGACGAGCAGTACTTC
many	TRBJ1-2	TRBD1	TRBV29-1	CSVEGSGTGVDGYTF	TGCAGCGTTGAAGGATCGGGGACAGGGGTGGATGGCTACACCTTC
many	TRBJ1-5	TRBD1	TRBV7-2	CASSLDRGRPQHF	TGTGCCAGCAGCTTGGACAGGGGGCGGCCCCAGCATTTT
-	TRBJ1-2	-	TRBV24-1	CASSRHAGDRSNYGYTF	TGTGCCAGCAGCCGGCACGCCGGAGACAGGTCTAACTATGGCTACACCTTC
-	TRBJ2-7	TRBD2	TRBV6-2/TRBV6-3	CASRASGGTYEQYF	TGTGCCAGCAGGGCTAGCGGGGGAACCTACGAGCAGTACTTC
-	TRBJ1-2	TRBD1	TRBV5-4	CASSLPRTGRPHYGYTF	TGTGCCAGCAGCTTGCCCCGGACAGGGAGGCCCCACTATGGCTACACCTTC
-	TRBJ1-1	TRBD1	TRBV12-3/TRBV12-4	CASSYRGSLMSTEAFF	TGTGCCAGCAGTTACAGGGGGTCGCTGATGTCGACTGAAGCTTTCTTT
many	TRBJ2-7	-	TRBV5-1	CASRTSGDSYEQYF	TGCGCCAGCAGGACGTCCGGGGACTCCTACGAGCAGTACTTC
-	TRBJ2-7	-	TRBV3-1	CASSQDVGTYEQYF	TGTGCCAGCAGCCAAGATGTGGGTACCTACGAGCAGTACTTC
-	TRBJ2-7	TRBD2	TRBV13	CASSSRRLAGVMPYEQYF	TGTGCCAGCAGCTCCAGGAGACTAGCGGGAGTTATGCCCTACGAGCAGTACTTC
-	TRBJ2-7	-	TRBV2	CATRRFTGELATYEQYF	TGTGCCACGCGACGGTTCACAGGAGAATTGGCGACCTACGAGCAGTACTTC
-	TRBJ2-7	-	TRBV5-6	CASSLATEVIPSEQYF	TGTGCCAGCAGCTTGGCGACAGAGGTTATCCCCTCGGAGCAGTACTTC